Listed here are 13 T cell receptor beta chains from one sample, sequenced in a study of PD-L1 blockade in urothelial cancer. The time point is: peripheral blood 6 weeks after treatment start. TCRdb keeps only in-frame clones here, not all; method: immunoSEQ multiplex PCR. The sample contains approximately 18,000 clones, about 85% of which appear only once. Sample: PBMCs, taken around atezolizumab (anti-PD-L1) treatment. The receptors derive from a man aged 45-60 years with urothelial cancer.

The chain recombines TRBV4-1 with TRBJ2-7; 14 positions match TRBD2. Germline lookup yields CDR1 MGHRA and CDR2 YSYEKL. This CDR3 has 17 residues. V was clipped by 0 bases and J by 0 bases; unmatched bases: 1. The chain's CDR3 is CASSQDGTSGSSYEQYF. The CDR3 DNA follows: TGCGCCAGCAGCCAAGATGGGACTAGCGGGAGCTCCTACGAGCAGTACTTC.

V and J are TRBV5-1 and TRBJ1-4; no clear D gene. Trimming left V 0 bases short and J 6 bases short, with 6 bases between. The CDR3 contains 13 residues. From germline, CDR1 is SGHRS and CDR2 YFSETQ. The CDR3: CASSLDADEKLFF. The DNA for the CDR3 is TGCGCCAGCAGCTTGGACGCGGATGAAAAACTGTTTTTT.

The V gene is TRBV2, the J gene TRBJ2-3, with 9 nucleotides matching TRBD1. Germline values: CDR1 SNHLY, CDR2 FYNNEI. The CDR3 contains 15 residues. The trim removed 3 bases at V and 4 bases at J, leaving 5 bases unmatched. CDR3 in amino acids: CASSEEDRGSDTQYF. CDR3 sequence (DNA): TGTGCCAGCAGTGAGGAGGACAGGGGCTCAGATACGCAGTATTTT.

The chain recombines TRBV18 with TRBJ2-1; 15 bases map to TRBD2. Germline CDR1 and CDR2: KGHSH and LQKENI. The CDR3 loop spans 15 amino acids. V was clipped by 2 bases and J by 10 bases; unmatched bases: 3. Here the CDR3 DNA reads TGTGCCAGCTCACCAGGACTAGCGGGAGGGCAGGAGCAGTTCTTC. Translating it yields CASSPGLAGGQEQFF.

J is TRBJ2-7 and V is TRBV28; TRBD1 is a possible D gene (6 bases). Trimming took off 10 bases at V and 3 bases at J, with 19 bases between the two ends. CDR1 is MDHEN and CDR2 is SYDVKM in the germline V gene. The CDR3 runs to 14 residues. As DNA, the CDR3 is TGTGCCACCAAGGAAACAGGGAACCTCTACGAGCAGTACGTC. It is translated as CATKETGNLYEQYV.

The V and J genes are TRBV4-2 and TRBJ1-4, with 7 bases fitting TRBD1. Germline V lookup: CDR1 LGHNA, CDR2 YNFKEQ. This CDR3 is 16 amino acids long. V shed 0 bases, J shed 7 bases, and the junction held 8 bases outside the gene matches. CDR3 loop: CASSQDGGQPGEKLFF. CDR3 DNA sequence: TGTGCCAGCAGCCAAGATGGGGGACAGCCTGGTGAAAAACTGTTTTTT.

V is TRBV6-1 and J is TRBJ2-1, with D maybe TRBD2 (7 bases). The CDR3 is 15 residues long. The germline V gene encodes CDR1 MNHNS and CDR2 SASEGT. Trimming removed 3 bases from V and 3 bases from J, with 12 bases in between. The CDR3 loop is CASSDTGGFYNEQFF. The CDR3 nucleotides are TGTGCCAGCAGTGACACGGGGGGCTTCTACAATGAGCAGTTCTTC.

The rearrangement links TRBV19 to TRBJ1-5, with a possible D match to TRBD1 (6 bases). CDR1 and CDR2 (germline): LNHDA, SQIVND (reference sequence). V was pared by 4 bases and J by 3 bases, with 13 bases between. This CDR3 is built from 15 residues. The CDR3 DNA follows: TGTGCCAGTAGTACCAGGACAGATACCAATCAGCCCCAGCATTTT. Translating gives CASSTRTDTNQPQHF.

This chain joins TRBV18 and TRBJ2-5, with a possible D match to TRBD2 (5 bases). This CDR3 comprises 15 residues. Trimming pared 5 bases from V and 2 bases from J, leaving 15 bases between. Germline assignment: CDR1 KGHSH and CDR2 LQKENI. CDR3 loop: CASSARSSSQETQYF. Written as DNA, the CDR3 is TGTGCCAGCTCAGCCCGTTCTAGCTCACAAGAGACCCAGTACTTC.

The chain joins TRBV6-1 to TRBJ2-7; perhaps TRBD2 as D (5 bases). The ends were cut back, 3 bases at V and 2 bases at J, with 11 bases in the middle. Germline V gene sequence: CDR1 MNHNS, CDR2 SASEGT. There are 14 residues in the CDR3. The CDR3 reads CASSDLTGTYEQYV. CDR3 nucleotide sequence: TGTGCCAGCAGTGATTTGACGGGAACCTACGAGCAGTACGTC.

V is TRBV14 and J is TRBJ2-5, with D tentatively TRBD2 (7 bases). This CDR3 has 16 amino acids. Between the trimmed V and J ends, which lost 4 bases and 4 bases, there was a span of 19 bases. Germline CDR1 and CDR2: SGHDN and FVKESK. The CDR3 DNA is TGTGCCAGCAGCCCCTTGGGGGCGGGGGCTCTAGAGACCCAGTACTTC. This translates into CASSPLGAGALETQYF.

The rearrangement uses TRBV4-1 and TRBJ1-2; D possibly corresponds to TRBD1 (5 bases). Trimming cost V 0 bases and J 6 bases, with 17 bases left between them. Germline V gene data show CDR1 as MGHRA and CDR2 as YSYEKL. The CDR3 contains 16 residues. CDR3 nucleotides: TGCGCCAGCAGCCAAGATACGGGCAGGGCCAGGGATGGCTACACCTTC. It codes for CASSQDTGRARDGYTF.

This clone was recorded once. The V call is TRBV12-5, the J call TRBJ2-5; 8 nucleotides align to TRBD1. The ends lost 4 bases at V and 4 bases at J; junction bases unmatched: 11. Germline CDR1 LGHNT, CDR2 FRNRAP. The CDR3 spans 16 residues. The CDR3 nucleotides are TGTGCTAGTGGTTCTCCCCGCCCCGGGACAGGAGAGACCCAGTACTTC. Its translation is CASGSPRPGTGETQYF.